The 10 T cell receptor beta chains below were found in one sample sequenced in a study of T cell clonality in common variable immunodeficiency. Using immunoSEQ multiplex PCR, the repertoire was profiled, and TCRdb retains in-frame clones only, with some absent. This repertoire holds about 42,000 clones, and none appear only once. What was sequenced was peripheral blood mononuclear cells. The receptor source for this set is a person between 18 and 75 years old in good health.

Points on this clone: The read gets to within 3 residues of the CDR3 end, and the germline J gene fills in the rest. The chain joins TRBV18 to TRBJ2-2; D gene ambiguous. Germline CDR1 KGHSH, CDR2 LQKENI. Trimming cost V 1 base and J 1 base, with 10 bases left between them. The CDR3 is made up of 16 amino acids. CDR3 region: CASSPHPPVNTGELFF. The CDR3 DNA, read in part, is TGTGCCAGCTCACCACATCCCCCAGTGAACACCGGGGAG.

As for this clone: One end of the junction does not line up with germline, which may come from a read error. The observed sequence ends 3 residues before the CDR3 terminus, with the missing tail filled in from the germline J gene. The chain has TRBV6-1 and TRBJ2-3; perhaps TRBD1 as D (5 bases). Germline V gives CDR1 MNHNS, CDR2 SASEGT. The CDR3 consists of 16 residues. The CDR3 is CANSEAPQGTADTQYF. The DNA read from the CDR3 is TGTGCCAACAGTGAAGCGCCGCAGGGTACCGCAGATACG.

This clone was picked up many times. The CDR3 end lies 3 residues beyond the end of the read and is filled in from the germline J gene. The chain has TRBV20-1 and TRBJ2-7; D perhaps matches TRBD1 (6 bases). Trimming took off 2 bases at V and 2 bases at J, with 13 bases between the two ends. This CDR3 has 14 residues. Germline-derived CDR1 and CDR2 are DFQATT and SNEGSKA (reference sequence). The sequenced part of the CDR3 DNA is TGCAGTGCTAGAAGCCGGGACATTACCTACGAG. Translating it yields CSARSRDITYE. The full-length CDR3 reads as CSARSRDITYEQYF.

This clone came up many times. The read ends 3 residues early relative to the CDR3; the germline J gene fills the gap. The chain carries TRBV4-1 and TRBJ2-5, with D perhaps matching TRBD2 (7 bases). This CDR3 has 15 amino acids. Germline V lookup: CDR1 MGHRA, CDR2 YSYEKL. Trimming removed 1 base at V and 4 bases at J, with 13 bases between. The CDR3 protein is CASSQGDGGLETQYF. The sequenced part of the CDR3 DNA is TGCGCCAGCAGCCAAGGGGACGGGGGGCTAGAGACC.

This clone was detected many times. The CDR3 end falls 3 residues outside the read, so it is completed with the germline J gene. The genes are TRBV20-1 and TRBJ2-5, with D tentatively TRBD2 (6 bases). The CDR3 sequence is 13 residues long. CDR1 and CDR2 from the germline V gene are DFQATT and SNEGSKA (reference sequence). V dropped 6 bases and J dropped 3 bases, with 14 bases sitting between them. The CDR3 loop is CSAARDLEETQYF. The sequenced part of the CDR3 DNA is TGCAGTGCGGCCCGGGACTTAGAAGAGACC.

This clone was picked up many times. The CDR3 DNA, read in part, is TGCAGCGTTGTGGGGGGCAGGGGGCGGGACACTGAA. Amino acids: CSVVGGRGRDTE. The full-length CDR3 reads as CSVVGGRGRDTEAFF. The chain couples TRBV29-1 to TRBJ1-1; TRBD1 matches 8 bases. The CDR3 goes on 3 residues after the read ends, and that part is filled in from the germline J gene. Germline-derived CDR1 and CDR2 are SQVTM and ANQGSEA. The CDR3 covers 15 residues. With V trimmed by 4 bases and J by 3 bases, 10 bases remained unmatched. Based on the CDR3 plus reference TRBV29-1 and TRBJ1-1, the full variable domain is SAVISQKPSRDICQRGTSLTIQCQVDSQVTMMFWYRQQPGQSLTLIATANQGSEATYESGFVIDKFPISRPNLTFSTLTVSNMSPEDSSIYLCSVVGGRGRDTEAFFGQGTRLTVV.

Many counts were recorded for this clone. Read data end 3 residues before the CDR3 end; the end is taken from the germline J gene. The chain carries TRBV16 and TRBJ2-7; 7 bases are a match to TRBD1. The CDR3 is made up of 14 amino acids. Germline V gene data show CDR1 as KGHSY and CDR2 as FQNENV. V lost 3 bases to trimming and J lost 3 bases; unmatched junction nucleotides: 5. CDR3 amino acids: CASSQPGGYYEQYF. Incomplete CDR3 DNA: TGTGCCAGCAGCCAGCCAGGGGGATACTACGAG.

This clone appeared many times. The read halts 3 residues ahead of the CDR3 end, with the missing end drawn from the germline J gene. The V and J genes are TRBV20-1 and TRBJ2-3, with 7 bases matching TRBD1. With V trimmed by 6 bases and J by 1 base, 7 bases remained unmatched. Germline V gene lookup returns CDR1 DFQATT and CDR2 SNEGSKA (reference sequence). This CDR3 is 14 amino acids long. The CDR3 DNA, read in part, is TGCAGTGCCGTTAGGGGGCCCGGCACAGATACG. Protein sequence: CSAVRGPGTDT. The CDR3 in full is CSAVRGPGTDTQYF.

This clone was seen repeatedly, ten times or more. The chain's CDR3 is CSASHTETSDYNEQFF. CDR3 bases read: TGCAGTGCTAGCCATACGGAAACTAGCGACTACAATGAG. This rearrangement joins TRBV20-1 to TRBJ2-1, with 7 bases matching TRBD2. The CDR3 end falls 3 residues outside the read, so it is completed with the germline J gene. The germline V gene has CDR1 DFQATT and CDR2 SNEGSKA (reference sequence). The CDR3 sequence is 16 residues long. V was pared by 3 bases and J by 3 bases, with 11 bases of the junction left unmatched.

In its sample, this clone was seen many times. The CDR3 is cut off 3 residues early in the read; its end comes from the germline J gene. The V gene is TRBV6-4, the J gene TRBJ2-3; 9 nucleotides align to TRBD2. Looked up from germline, CDR1 is MRHNA and CDR2 is SNTAGT. V lost 9 bases, J lost 4 bases, and 8 bases stayed unmatched. The CDR3 spans 14 residues. The CDR3 DNA, read in part, is TGTGCCAGTTCACCGGGACTAGCCTCAGATACG. It encodes CASSPGLASDT. The whole CDR3 protein reads CASSPGLASDTQYF.